Below, 9 T cell receptor beta chains from the same sample are listed, as sequenced in a study of CXCR3-negative and CXCR3-positive naive CD8 T cells. Notes on the study in general: CXCR3-positive naive cells had more hydrophobic TRB CDR3s than CXCR3-negative naive cells.

What these receptors recognize is not known. cDNA libraries for TRB were generated by 5' RACE incorporating UMI labels. Reanalyzing the 5' RACE reads, TCRdb keeps one entry per CDR3 protein, without DNA. Its table lists about 150,000 distinct CDR3 sequences. The sequencing sample was made of naive CXCR3+ CD8+ T cells from blood. The subset denotes: CD45RO-CCR7+CD27+CD95- naive CD8+ T cells expressing CXCR3 (TNR3+). These receptors were obtained from a human donor in good health. Some clones in this sample may be carry-over from other donors' samples.

The J gene is TRBJ1-2, the V gene TRBV29-1; absent DNA, TCRdb's TRBD1 call cannot be checked. Germline CDR1 and CDR2: SQVTM and ANQGSEA. This CDR3 region has 12 residues. CDR3: CSVIPSTGGYTF.

The chain joins TRBV12-3 or TRBV12-4 to TRBJ2-2; the TCRdb call, TRBD2, lacks DNA for checking. The CDR3 runs to 17 residues. CDR3 region: CASSPVSPKAGVGELFF.

This rearrangement joins TRBV9 to TRBJ1-1. CDR1 SGDLS and CDR2 YYNGEE come from the germline V gene. The CDR3 extends over 13 amino acids. This CDR3 reads CASSVGTAHEAFF.

The chain carries TRBV27 and TRBJ2-5; TCRdb's D call, TRBD2, is unchecked because there is no DNA. Germline CDR1 and CDR2: MNHEY and SMNVEV (reference sequence). The CDR3 loop spans 15 amino acids. The chain's CDR3 is CASSFEAGVPGTQYF.

The V gene is TRBV7-9, the J gene TRBJ1-2. Germline loops: CDR1 SEHNR, CDR2 FQNEAQ (reference sequence). CDR3 length: 15 residues. The CDR3: CASSLSELSLYGYTF.

The chain is built from TRBV5-1 and TRBJ1-2; TCRdb proposes TRBD1, but this gene call is untestable without DNA. Germline loops: CDR1 SGHRS, CDR2 YFSETQ. The length of the CDR3 is 15 residues. The CDR3: CASSPWTGENYGYTF.

The rearrangement joins TRBV7-2 to TRBJ2-7; TCRdb's D call of TRBD1 is untestable without DNA. CDR3 length equals 14 residues. Germline CDR1 SGHTA, CDR2 FQGNSA. CDR3 in amino acids: CASTVGGGAYEQYF. Complete variable domain (other parts from reference TRBV7-2 and TRBJ2-7): GAGVSQSPSNKVTEKGKDVELRCDPISGHTALYWYRQSLGQGLEFLIYFQGNSAPDKSGLPSDRFSAERTGGSVSTLTIQRTQQEDSAVYLCASTVGGGAYEQYFGPGTRLTVT.

The V call is TRBV28, the J call TRBJ2-3; absent DNA, TCRdb's TRBD2 call cannot be checked. CDR3 size: 16 residues. CDR1 and CDR2 (germline): MDHEN, SYDVKM. CDR3 in amino acids: CASSLSFEGSTDTQYF.

The rearrangement links TRBV29-1 to TRBJ2-2. Germline V CDR1 and CDR2: SQVTM, ANQGSEA. CDR3 length equals 11 residues. This chain's CDR3 is CSGFHAGELFF.